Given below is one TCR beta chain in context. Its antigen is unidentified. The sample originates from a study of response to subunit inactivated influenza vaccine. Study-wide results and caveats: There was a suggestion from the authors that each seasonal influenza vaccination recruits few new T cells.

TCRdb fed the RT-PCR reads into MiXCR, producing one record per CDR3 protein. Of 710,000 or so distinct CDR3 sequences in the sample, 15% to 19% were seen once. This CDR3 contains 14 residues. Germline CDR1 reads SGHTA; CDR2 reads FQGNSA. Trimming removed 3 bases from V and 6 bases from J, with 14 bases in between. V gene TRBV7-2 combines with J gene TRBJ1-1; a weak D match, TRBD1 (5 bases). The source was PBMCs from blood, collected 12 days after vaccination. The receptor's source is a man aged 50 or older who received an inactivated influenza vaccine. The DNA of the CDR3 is TGTGCCAGCAGCTTGGCCGTAGTGGGACCTGAAGCTTTCTTT. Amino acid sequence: CASSLAVVGPEAFF. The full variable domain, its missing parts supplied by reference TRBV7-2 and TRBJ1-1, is GAGVSQSPSNKVTEKGKDVELRCDPISGHTALYWYRQSLGQGLEFLIYFQGNSAPDKSGLPSDRFSAERTGGSVSTLTIQRTQQEDSAVYLCASSLAVVGPEAFFGQGTRLTVV.